The subject of this entry is one TCR beta chain. Here immunoSEQ multiplex PCR was the method, and the copy in TCRdb shows in-frame clones only, minus some. The data contain about 2.1 million clones, around 93% of them singletons. The record originates from a study of shared clonotypes between healthy human individuals. CD45RO-negative, CCR7-positively selected cells formed the naive CD8 fraction, excluding terminally differentiated effector memory CD45RA+ cells. Donation came from healthy HIV-negative adults that had no recent acute infections or vaccinations. The J segment lost 4 bases and the V segment lost 5 bases, leaving 8 bases of the junction unmatched. This CDR3 has 16 residues. CDR1 and CDR2 (germline): PRHDT, FYEKMQ (reference sequence).

Sequenced sample: naive CD8+ T cells from PBMCs. The chain recombines TRBV13 with TRBJ2-5; 12 bases agree with TRBD1. The sequence was obtained from a young man in good health. Some clones in this sample may be carry-over from other donors' samples. In nucleotides, the CDR3 is TGTGCCAGCAGCACGACCGGGACAGGGGGCGGAGAGACCCAGTACTTC. This codes for CASSTTGTGGGETQYF.